Each of the 10 T cell receptor beta chains below was sequenced from the same sample in a study of T cell repertoires in cytomegalovirus infection. TCRdb re-called the reads through MiXCR, storing one row per CDR3 protein. The data hold 150,000 to 200,000 distinct CDR3 sequences, with 15% to 20% observed a single time. The sequencing input was CD8+ T cells from PBMCs. The receptors come from a human donor in good health (CMV status not recorded). Some clones in this sample may be carry-over from other donors' samples.

The chain has TRBV7-3 and TRBJ1-1; no clear D. Germline CDR1 is SGHTA and CDR2 is FQGTGA. V was clipped by 1 base and J by 5 bases, with 11 bases between them. The CDR3 runs to 14 residues. DNA of the CDR3: TGTGCCAGCAGCTTAATGGGGATTCAGACTGAAGCTTTCTTT. Translating gives CASSLMGIQTEAFF.

This clonotype was found many times. The CDR3 sequence is CASSLAGSTTDTQYF. CDR3 DNA sequence: TGTGCCAGCAGCTTAGCGGGGTCGACCACAGATACGCAGTATTTT. The gene calls are TRBV7-9 and TRBJ2-3; D is unclear. CDR3 length: 15 residues. Germline assignment: CDR1 SEHNR and CDR2 FQNEAQ (reference sequence). V lost 0 bases and J lost 2, with 9 bases in between.

The chain links TRBV7-2 to TRBJ1-4; possible D gene TRBD1, 6 bases. V was cut by 7 bases and J by 12 bases, with 27 bases left in between. Germline lookup yields CDR1 SGHTA and CDR2 FQGNSA. The CDR3 spans 16 residues. In DNA, the CDR3 is TGTGCCAGCACCCTTTGGGGGCTTCCCTTTCGAGGGGAACTGTTTTTT. Translated, it gives CASTLWGLPFRGELFF.

V gene TRBV7-2 combines with J gene TRBJ2-7; D unclear. This CDR3 region has 12 residues. The V and J ends lost 5 bases and 4 bases respectively, with 9 bases between them. Germline CDR1 reads SGHTA; CDR2 reads FQGNSA. CDR3 protein: CASSDNTYEQYF. Here the CDR3 DNA reads TGTGCCAGCAGCGACAATACTTACGAGCAGTACTTC.

This clonotype was counted a few times. The chain has TRBV27 and TRBJ2-2, with TRBD2 matching over 10 bases. The CDR3 spans 18 residues. Germline values: CDR1 MNHEY, CDR2 SMNVEV (reference sequence). Losses at the gene ends were 4 bases for V and 5 bases for J; bases not matched to a gene: 13. This chain's CDR3 is CASSWTGSLAGPTGELFF. The CDR3 DNA is TGTGCCAGCAGTTGGACAGGATCACTAGCGGGACCTACCGGGGAGCTGTTTTTT.

This clonotype was counted at least ten times. This sequence joins TRBV7-2 and TRBJ2-7; D is ambiguous. The CDR3 spans 11 residues. CDR1 is SGHTA and CDR2 is FQGNSA in the germline V gene. Between the trimmed V and J ends, which lost 7 bases and 6 bases, there was a span of 10 bases. The CDR3 protein is CASTSTGEQYF. The CDR3, as DNA: TGTGCCAGCACCTCGACCGGCGAGCAGTACTTC.

V and J are TRBV6-2 or TRBV6-3 and TRBJ2-3, with 7 bases matching TRBD1. V trimming: 7 bases; J trimming: 0 bases; junction bases outside the gene matches: 4. The germline V gene encodes CDR1 MNHEY and CDR2 SVGEGT. This CDR3 is built from 14 residues. The CDR3 DNA follows: TGTGCCAGCAACCGACAGGGTAGCACAGATACGCAGTATTTT. Its translation: CASNRQGSTDTQYF.

This clonotype was picked up a small number of times. V gene TRBV11-2 combines with J gene TRBJ2-1; no reliable D call. From germline, CDR1 is SGHAT and CDR2 FQNNGV. The V and J ends lost 5 bases and 0 bases respectively, with 11 bases between them. This CDR3 has 15 amino acids. The CDR3 reads CASSRVSSSYNEQFF. The DNA for the CDR3 is TGTGCCAGCAGCAGGGTGTCCAGCTCCTACAATGAGCAGTTCTTC.

This chain links TRBV20-1 with TRBJ1-4, with 9 bases aligning to TRBD1. The V gene's germline CDR1 is DFQATT and CDR2 SNEGSKA (reference sequence). The CDR3 length is 16 residues. After removal of 4 bases from V and 8 bases from J, the junction contained 14 bases not matched to a gene. CDR3 sequence (DNA): TGCAGTGCTACTCTACACTCCGGGACAGGGATCGAAAAACTGTTTTTT. Residues: CSATLHSGTGIEKLFF.

The V gene is TRBV29-1, the J gene TRBJ1-1; perhaps TRBD1 as D (6 bases). Germline V gene lookup returns CDR1 SQVTM and CDR2 ANQGSEA. V lost 7 bases and J lost 3, with 9 bases in between. The CDR3 spans 11 residues. The DNA of the CDR3 is TGCAGCGACAGGGTATACACTGAAGCTTTCTTT. This encodes CSDRVYTEAFF.